The source of this T cell receptor (beta chain) is a study of blood T cell repertoires in COVID-19. Study details: Italy, Spain and the United States were the sources of the convalescent and acute COVID-19 samples. Sample material is recorded as cDNA or gDNA derived from T cells, B-cell-depleted T cells, or PBMCs.

This CDR3 is built from 18 residues. Germline V gene lookup returns CDR1 SNHLY and CDR2 FYNNEI. Unmatched junction bases numbered 10, after V lost 4 bases and J lost 3 bases. The authors' processing: Estimates of nucleated cell counts were drawn from the amplification of reference gene primers. The repertoire was sequenced with immunoSEQ multiplex PCR; TCRdb's copy has only in-frame clones and lacks some. The D gene and trimming were derived from the DNA, and the V and J assignments and clone size from that table. The repertoire holds approximately 100,000 clones, with 70% to 90% as singletons. The rearrangement links TRBV2 to TRBJ2-2; the match to TRBD2 covers 11 bases. The sequence derives from a woman in her thirties with acute or convalescent COVID-19. Sequencing was performed on peripheral blood. CDR3 sequence (DNA): TGTGCCAGCAGTGCCAGACTAGCGGGGAATGTATACACCGGGGAGCTGTTTTTT. Translated: CASSARLAGNVYTGELFF.